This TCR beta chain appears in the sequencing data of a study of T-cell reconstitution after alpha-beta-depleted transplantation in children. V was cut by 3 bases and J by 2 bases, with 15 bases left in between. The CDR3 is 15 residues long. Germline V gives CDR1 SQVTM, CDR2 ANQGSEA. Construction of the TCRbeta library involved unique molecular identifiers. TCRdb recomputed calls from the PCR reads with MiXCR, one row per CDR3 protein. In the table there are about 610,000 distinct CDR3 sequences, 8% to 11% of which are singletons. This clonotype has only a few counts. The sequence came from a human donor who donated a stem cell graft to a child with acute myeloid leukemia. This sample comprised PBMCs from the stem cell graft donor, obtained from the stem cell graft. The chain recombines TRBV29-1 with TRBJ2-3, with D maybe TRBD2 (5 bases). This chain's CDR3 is CSVEVARVLTDTQYF. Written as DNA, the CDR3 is TGCAGCGTTGAGGTAGCGCGGGTACTCACAGATACGCAGTATTTT.